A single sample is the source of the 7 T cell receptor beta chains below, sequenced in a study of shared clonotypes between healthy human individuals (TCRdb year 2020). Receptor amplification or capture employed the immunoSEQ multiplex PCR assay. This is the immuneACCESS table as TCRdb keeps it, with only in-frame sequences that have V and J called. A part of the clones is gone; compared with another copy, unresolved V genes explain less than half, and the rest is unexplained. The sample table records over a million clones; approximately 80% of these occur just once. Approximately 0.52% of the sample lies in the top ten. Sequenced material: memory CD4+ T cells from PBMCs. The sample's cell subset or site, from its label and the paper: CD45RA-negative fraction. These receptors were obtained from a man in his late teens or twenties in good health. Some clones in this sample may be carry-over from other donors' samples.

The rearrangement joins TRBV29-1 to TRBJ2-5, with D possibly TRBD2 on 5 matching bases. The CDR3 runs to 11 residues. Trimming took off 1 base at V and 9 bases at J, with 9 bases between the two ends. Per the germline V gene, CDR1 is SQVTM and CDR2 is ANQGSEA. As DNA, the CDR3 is TGCAGCGTTGAAGGGGAGTTGGCCCAGTACTTC. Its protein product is CSVEGELAQYF.

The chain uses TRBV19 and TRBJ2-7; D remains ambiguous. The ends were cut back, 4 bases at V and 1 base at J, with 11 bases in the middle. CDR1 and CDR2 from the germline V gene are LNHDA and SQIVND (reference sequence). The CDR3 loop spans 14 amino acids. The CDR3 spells CASSTSGASYEQYF. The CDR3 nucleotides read TGTGCCAGTAGTACCTCCGGTGCGTCCTACGAGCAGTACTTC.

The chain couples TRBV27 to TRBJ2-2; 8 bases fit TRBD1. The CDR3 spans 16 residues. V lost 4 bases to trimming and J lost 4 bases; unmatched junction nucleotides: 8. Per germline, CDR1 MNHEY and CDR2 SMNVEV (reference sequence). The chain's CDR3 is CASSYGAGGATGELFF. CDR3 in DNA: TGTGCCAGCAGTTATGGGGCAGGGGGCGCCACCGGGGAGCTGTTTTTT.

CDR3 bases: TGTGCCACCAGCAGAGACCCTGGACAGGGTAGGACCGGGGAGCTGTTTTTT. It translates to CATSRDPGQGRTGELFF. The rearrangement links TRBV15 to TRBJ2-2; 8 bases line up with TRBD1. Germline V gene lookup returns CDR1 LNHNV and CDR2 YYDKDF (reference sequence). The CDR3 covers 17 residues. The V gene end was trimmed by 0 bases and the J gene end by 5 bases; junction bases not matched to a gene: 8.

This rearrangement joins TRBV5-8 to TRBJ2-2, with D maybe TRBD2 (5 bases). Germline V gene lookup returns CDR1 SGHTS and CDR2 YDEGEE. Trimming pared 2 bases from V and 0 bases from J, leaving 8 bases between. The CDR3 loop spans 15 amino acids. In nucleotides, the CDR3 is TGTGCCAGCAGCTTTGGACTCACGAACACCGGGGAGCTGTTTTTT. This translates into CASSFGLTNTGELFF.

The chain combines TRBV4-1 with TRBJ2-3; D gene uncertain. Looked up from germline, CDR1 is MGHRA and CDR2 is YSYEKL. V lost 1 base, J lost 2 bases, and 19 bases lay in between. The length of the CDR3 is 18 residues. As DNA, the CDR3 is TGCGCCAGCAGCCAAGGCAGGCTTGGACCGAGACACACAGATACGCAGTATTTT. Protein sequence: CASSQGRLGPRHTDTQYF.

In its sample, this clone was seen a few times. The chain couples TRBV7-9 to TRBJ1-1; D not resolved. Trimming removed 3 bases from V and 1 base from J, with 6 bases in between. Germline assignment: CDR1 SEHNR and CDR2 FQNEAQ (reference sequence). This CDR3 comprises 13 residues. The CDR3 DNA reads TGTGCCAGCAGCTTGCACCAGAACACTGAAGCTTTCTTT. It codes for CASSLHQNTEAFF.